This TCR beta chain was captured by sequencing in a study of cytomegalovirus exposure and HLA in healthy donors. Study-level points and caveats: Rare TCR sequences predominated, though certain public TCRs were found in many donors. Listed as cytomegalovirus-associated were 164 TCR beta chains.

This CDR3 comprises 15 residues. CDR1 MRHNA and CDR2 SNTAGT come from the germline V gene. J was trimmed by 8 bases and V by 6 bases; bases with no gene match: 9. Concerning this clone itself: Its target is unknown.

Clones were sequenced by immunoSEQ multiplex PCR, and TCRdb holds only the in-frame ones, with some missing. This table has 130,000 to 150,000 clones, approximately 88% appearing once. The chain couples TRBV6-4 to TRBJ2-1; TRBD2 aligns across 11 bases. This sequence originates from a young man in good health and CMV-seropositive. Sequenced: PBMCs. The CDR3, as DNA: TGTGCCAGCAGCCAGACTAGCGGGGCCCAGGATGAGCAGTTCTTC. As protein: CASSQTSGAQDEQFF.